The present TCR beta chain was sequenced within a study of blood T cell repertoires in COVID-19. Method: immunoSEQ multiplex PCR; TCRdb's copy keeps in-frame clones and lacks some. This table holds more than 300,000 clones, approximately 92% found once. This CDR3 has 15 amino acids. V shed 4 bases and J shed 4 bases, with 14 bases lying between them. Germline CDR1 reads SGHVS; CDR2 reads FNYEAQ. Sequencing was done on a sample of PBMCs or T cells enriched from blood (not recorded which). V is TRBV7-6 and J is TRBJ2-1; a weak D match, TRBD2 (6 bases). This sequence originates from a woman younger than 45 who had recovered from COVID-19. Written as DNA, the CDR3 is TGTGCCAGCAGCTCCAGAGGGGCGGGGTACAATGAGCAGTTCTTC. It translates to CASSSRGAGYNEQFF.